One and the same sample provided the 32 T cell receptor beta chains below, sequenced in a study of T cell responses to AZD1222 COVID-19 vaccine. Measured with immunoSEQ multiplex PCR; TCRdb has only the in-frame clones, and not every one. The table lists 100,000 to 150,000 clones, about nine tenths of them singletons. The sequences come from peripheral blood, collected on day 0 of AZD1222 vaccination. Every receptor here comes from an adult in good health.

This clone is a singleton in its sample. This chain links TRBV11-2 with TRBJ2-2; no definite D call. Germline loops: CDR1 SGHAT, CDR2 FQNNGV. This CDR3 has 13 residues. With 6 bases removed from V and 6 bases from J, the gap between germline ends came to 11 bases. CDR3 sequence (DNA): TGTGCCAGCAGGGATGCCCTGCCCGGGGAGCTGTTTTTT. Amino acid sequence: CASRDALPGELFF.

The chain uses TRBV3-1 (or the pseudogene TRBV3-2) and TRBJ1-2; D perhaps matches TRBD1 (5 bases). Per germline, CDR1 LGHDT and CDR2 YNNKEL (reference sequence). V was pared by 3 bases and J by 0 bases, with 11 bases between. This CDR3 is built from 15 residues. In DNA form, the CDR3 reads TGTGCCAGCAGCCAGACACGGGGGGCTAACTATGGCTACACCTTC. It specifies CASSQTRGANYGYTF.

The chain uses TRBV30 and TRBJ1-5; no definite D call. Germline CDR1 reads GTSNPN; CDR2 reads SVGIG (reference sequence). V shed 1 base and J shed 3 bases, with 7 bases lying between them. The CDR3 is 13 residues long. The CDR3 sequence: CAWSEGFNQPQHF. DNA of the CDR3: TGTGCCTGGAGTGAAGGATTCAATCAGCCCCAGCATTTT. The variable domain in full, with the rest retrieved from reference TRBV30 and TRBJ1-5, is SQTIHQWPATLVQPVGSPLSLECTVEGTSNPNLYWYRQAAGRGLQLLFYSVGIGQISSEVPQNLSASRPQDRQFILSSKKLLLSDSGFYLCAWSEGFNQPQHFGDGTRLSIL.

The count of this clone is one. J is TRBJ2-7 and V is TRBV7-2; D uncertain. The germline V and J ends were trimmed by 4 bases and 3 bases, with 13 bases remaining between them. Germline V CDR1 and CDR2: SGHTA, FQGNSA. The CDR3 runs to 14 residues. The CDR3 loop is CASSSSTDNYEQYF. CDR3 DNA sequence: TGTGCCAGCAGCTCGTCGACCGATAACTACGAGCAGTACTTC.

The chain employs TRBV11-3 and TRBJ2-5, with TRBD2 matching over 11 bases. Germline V CDR1 and CDR2: SGHNT, YENEEA. The CDR3 extends over 18 amino acids. J lost 3 bases, V lost 5 bases, and 14 bases had no gene match. The CDR3 nucleotides read TGTGCCAGCAGCCATCTCCCGACTAGCGGGGCGGCTGAAGAGACCCAGTACTTC. Its protein product is CASSHLPTSGAAEETQYF.

V is TRBV18 and J is TRBJ2-1; tentative D call: TRBD1 (7 bases). Trimming took 3 bases from V and 6 from J, leaving 18 bases between them. Germline CDR1 is KGHSH and CDR2 is LQKENI. The CDR3 runs to 16 residues. DNA for the CDR3: TGTGCCAGCTCACCCATCGGAGGGGGCCTGGCCAATGAGCAGTTCTTC. Its protein product is CASSPIGGGLANEQFF.

The CDR3 here is CASSQDSGETQYF. The CDR3 DNA follows: TGTGCCAGCAGCCAAGATAGTGGAGAGACCCAGTACTTC. The J gene is TRBJ2-5, the V gene TRBV3-1 (or the pseudogene TRBV3-2); D is uncertain. The V end lost 0 bases, the J end lost 4 bases, and 6 bases lay between the germline ends. Germline V gives CDR1 LGHDT, CDR2 YNNKEL (reference sequence). The CDR3 has 13 residues.

The chain combines TRBV11-2 with TRBJ1-6, with 11 bases aligning to TRBD1. J was trimmed by 9 bases and V by 4 bases; bases with no gene match: 2. The germline gives CDR1 SGHAT, CDR2 FQNNGV. The CDR3 runs 14 residues. The CDR3 spells CASSSGQGVSPLHF. CDR3 bases: TGTGCCAGCAGCTCGGGACAGGGGGTTTCACCCCTCCACTTT.

V is TRBV20-1 and J is TRBJ2-7; D remains unclear. There are 15 residues in the CDR3. The V end was cut by 3 bases, the J end by 3 bases, with 18 bases between. Per germline, CDR1 DFQATT and CDR2 SNEGSKA (reference sequence). CDR3 region: CSASRSRGVVYEQYF. CDR3 nucleotide sequence: TGCAGTGCTAGTCGGTCCCGAGGAGTGGTCTACGAGCAGTACTTC.

The chain joins TRBV7-9 to TRBJ1-1; D might be TRBD1 (5 bases). This CDR3 spans 11 amino acids. CDR1 SEHNR and CDR2 FQNEAQ come from the germline V gene (reference sequence). Trimming took 6 bases from V and 3 from J, leaving 5 bases between them. This CDR3 reads CASRTDTEAFF. The DNA of the CDR3 is TGTGCCAGCAGGACAGACACTGAAGCTTTCTTT.

V gene TRBV7-6 combines with J gene TRBJ1-5; tentatively, D is TRBD1 (5 bases). Looked up from germline, CDR1 is SGHVS and CDR2 is FNYEAQ. The CDR3 contains 16 residues. The V end was cut by 5 bases, the J end by 2 bases, with 16 bases between. The CDR3 DNA reads as TGTGCCAGCAGCCTCCAGGGAGAGTTCGGCAATCAGCCCCAGCATTTT. This translates into CASSLQGEFGNQPQHF.

The chain is built from TRBV30 and TRBJ2-7, with D uncertain. Germline V gene data show CDR1 as GTSNPN and CDR2 as SVGIG (reference sequence). The CDR3 contains 11 residues. V was cut by 2 bases and J by 6 bases, with 8 bases left in between. CDR3 region: CAWSTAREQYF. The CDR3 DNA sequence: TGTGCCTGGAGTACTGCTCGCGAGCAGTACTTC.

V is TRBV6-5 and J is TRBJ1-5, with D possibly matching TRBD1 (6 bases). CDR1 and CDR2 (germline): MNHEY, SVGAGI. Trimming removed 0 bases at V and 4 bases at J, with 10 bases between. The CDR3 loop spans 15 amino acids. CDR3 region: CASSYSQGPNQPQHF. In DNA form, the CDR3 reads TGTGCCAGCAGTTACTCACAGGGTCCGAATCAGCCCCAGCATTTT.

The table lists this clone with a few counts. V gene TRBV7-9 combines with J gene TRBJ1-2; D not certain. The germline CDR1 and CDR2 sequences are SEHNR and FQNEAQ (reference sequence). The CDR3 spans 16 residues. V was pared by 5 bases and J by 0 bases, with 16 bases between. This CDR3 reads CASSPSPAHTNYGYTF. The CDR3, as DNA: TGTGCCAGCAGCCCCTCCCCCGCACATACTAACTATGGCTACACCTTC.

V and J are TRBV5-4 and TRBJ1-1; D may be TRBD1 (5 bases). Germline V lookup: CDR1 SGHNT, CDR2 YYREEE (reference sequence). The CDR3 consists of 14 residues. Deletions cut 4 bases from V and 7 bases from J, with 17 bases between. The chain's CDR3 is CASSGLAGSNEAFF. The CDR3 bases are TGTGCCAGCAGCGGCCTTGCAGGGAGCAATGAAGCTTTCTTT.

The chain carries TRBV18 and TRBJ2-2; 7 bases line up with TRBD1. The CDR3 totals 13 residues. Looked up from germline, CDR1 is KGHSH and CDR2 is LQKENI. V gave up 4 bases and J gave up 6 bases; unmatched junction bases: 2. CDR3 residues: CASSQQGAGELFF. In DNA form, the CDR3 reads TGTGCCAGCTCACAGCAGGGGGCCGGGGAGCTGTTTTTT.

About this clone: Other DNA sequences within the sample encode an identical CDR3. V usage is TRBV30 and J usage is TRBJ1-2, with D unclear. V was pared by 2 bases and J by 4 bases, with 11 bases between. Germline CDR1 GTSNPN, CDR2 SVGIG (reference sequence). The CDR3 contains 13 residues. The CDR3 here is CAWSIDGPYGYTF. The CDR3 DNA follows: TGTGCCTGGAGTATCGATGGGCCCTATGGCTACACCTTC.

The genes are TRBV4-1 and TRBJ1-1; 10 bases line up with TRBD1. V trimming: 0 bases; J trimming: 11 bases; junction bases outside the gene matches: 6. The germline V gene encodes CDR1 MGHRA and CDR2 YSYEKL. The CDR3 runs 14 residues. The CDR3 loop is CASSQEGTGAVAFF. The DNA for the CDR3 is TGCGCCAGCAGCCAAGAGGGGACAGGGGCAGTGGCTTTCTTT.

This chain links TRBV6-5 with TRBJ1-2; weak D call: TRBD1 (6 bases). Trimming removed 7 bases at V and 3 bases at J, with 12 bases between. CDR1 MNHEY and CDR2 SVGAGI come from the germline V gene. The CDR3 loop spans 13 amino acids. CDR3 bases: TGTGCCAGCATCGCCGAGGGGGACTATGGCTACACCTTC. This translates into CASIAEGDYGYTF.

This sequence joins TRBV2 and TRBJ1-2; perhaps TRBD1 as D (5 bases). The CDR3 is 12 residues long. In germline, CDR1 is SNHLY, CDR2 FYNNEI. Trimming stripped 6 bases from V and 8 bases from J, with 13 bases between. The CDR3 spells CASSGDFGGYTF. The CDR3 DNA reads TGTGCCAGCAGCGGGGACTTTGGGGGCTACACCTTC. The full variable domain, completed using reference TRBV2 and TRBJ1-2, is EPEVTQTPSHQVTQMGQEVILRCVPISNHLYFYWYRQILGQKVEFLVSFYNNEISEKSEIFDDQFSVERPDGSNFTLKIRSTKLEDSAMYFCASSGDFGGYTFGSGTRLTVV.

The chain links TRBV7-9 to TRBJ2-7; D gene ambiguous. This CDR3 spans 13 amino acids. The germline CDR1 and CDR2 sequences are SEHNR and FQNEAQ (reference sequence). The ends were cut back, 2 bases at V and 3 bases at J, with 8 bases in the middle. The CDR3 protein is CASSLISGYEQYF. Written as DNA, the CDR3 is TGTGCCAGCAGCTTAATTAGTGGCTACGAGCAGTACTTC.

The DNA for the CDR3 is TGCGCCAGCAGCCCAAGGTCGGGGGCTAACTATGGCTACACCTTC. Encoded protein: CASSPRSGANYGYTF. The gene calls are TRBV4-1 and TRBJ1-2, with D possibly TRBD1 on 5 matching bases. The CDR3 consists of 15 residues. CDR1 and CDR2 (germline): MGHRA, YSYEKL. The germline V and J ends were trimmed by 4 bases and 0 bases, with 12 bases remaining between them.

V is TRBV4-2 and J is TRBJ1-4; a possible D gene is TRBD1 (6 bases). The length of the CDR3 is 15 residues. CDR1 and CDR2 (germline): LGHNA, YNFKEQ. V lost 3 bases, J lost 7 bases, and 15 bases lay in between. The CDR3: CASSQIQGIAEKLFF. CDR3 sequence (DNA): TGTGCCAGCAGCCAGATACAGGGAATTGCTGAAAAACTGTTTTTT.

The chain recombines TRBV28 with TRBJ1-5, with D hard to call. V was cut by 7 bases and J by 6 bases, with 16 bases left in between. Germline-derived CDR1 and CDR2 are MDHEN and SYDVKM. The CDR3 totals 14 residues. This CDR3 is CASNVMGVGQPQHF. The CDR3, as DNA: TGTGCCAGCAACGTGATGGGTGTTGGTCAGCCCCAGCATTTT.

V usage is TRBV10-3 and J usage is TRBJ2-5; D possibly corresponds to TRBD2 (5 bases). CDR1 is ENHRY and CDR2 is SYGVKD in the germline V gene. Trimming pared 4 bases from V and 2 bases from J, leaving 8 bases between. The CDR3 runs 13 residues. The DNA of the CDR3 is TGTGCCATCAGTGTAGGACTTCAAGAGACCCAGTACTTC. Translating it yields CAISVGLQETQYF.

The chain is built from TRBV7-9 and TRBJ2-7, with D tentatively TRBD2 (5 bases). In germline, CDR1 is SEHNR, CDR2 FQNEAQ (reference sequence). V lost 7 bases and J lost 4, with 17 bases in between. This CDR3 is built from 14 residues. CDR3 DNA: TGTGCCAGCACCTCGTCCGGGGTGGAATACGAGCAGTACTTC. Protein sequence: CASTSSGVEYEQYF.

V is TRBV12-3 or TRBV12-4 and J is TRBJ2-7; D perhaps matches TRBD1 (6 bases). Trimming removed 6 bases at V and 2 bases at J, with 11 bases between. This CDR3 has 13 residues. The CDR3, as DNA: TGTGCCAGCAGCTCAGGGACAACCTACGAGCAGTACTTC. Translation gives CASSSGTTYEQYF.

This chain links TRBV5-6 with TRBJ1-5, with a tentative D call TRBD1 (6 bases). The germline CDR1 and CDR2 sequences are SGHDT and YYEEEE. The length of the CDR3 is 16 residues. Trimming pared 2 bases from V and 4 bases from J, leaving 16 bases between. The DNA for the CDR3 is TGTGCCAGCAGCTTAGGGCTTTTAGGGGGAAATCAGCCCCAGCATTTT. It encodes CASSLGLLGGNQPQHF.

The V and J genes are TRBV2 and TRBJ2-7, with D possibly being TRBD2 (5 bases). Germline V lookup: CDR1 SNHLY, CDR2 FYNNEI. Trimming removed 6 bases at V and 2 bases at J, with 11 bases between. This CDR3 is built from 13 residues. CDR3: CASRKEVPYEQYF. For the CDR3, the DNA is TGTGCCAGCAGAAAGGAGGTCCCCTACGAGCAGTACTTC.

This chain links TRBV6-4 with TRBJ2-1; D is perhaps TRBD1 (5 bases). Germline V CDR1 and CDR2: MRHNA, SNTAGT. The CDR3 is made up of 13 amino acids. Deletions cut 3 bases from V and 10 bases from J, with 13 bases between. Written as DNA, the CDR3 is TGTGCCAGCAGTGAATCCAGGGTTGAAGAGCAGTTCTTC. Protein product: CASSESRVEEQFF.

The chain is built from TRBV9 and TRBJ1-2; 9 nucleotides match TRBD1. The V segment lost 3 bases and the J segment 5 bases; nucleotides outside the gene matches: 11. CDR3 length equals 16 residues. Germline CDR1 and CDR2: SGDLS and YYNGEE. The chain's CDR3 is CASSDPTGTGRYGYTF. The CDR3 DNA sequence: TGTGCCAGCAGCGACCCTACGGGGACAGGGCGGTATGGCTACACCTTC.

Written as DNA, the CDR3 is TGTGCCAGCAGCGTGGCTGAGCGGGCGAAGCTCCGTGGGGAGCTGTTTTTT. This sequence encodes CASSVAERAKLRGELFF. This chain links TRBV9 with TRBJ2-2; D possibly corresponds to TRBD2 (6 bases). This CDR3 has 17 residues. Germline V gene sequence: CDR1 SGDLS, CDR2 YYNGEE. With 2 bases removed from V and 8 bases from J, the gap between germline ends came to 22 bases.